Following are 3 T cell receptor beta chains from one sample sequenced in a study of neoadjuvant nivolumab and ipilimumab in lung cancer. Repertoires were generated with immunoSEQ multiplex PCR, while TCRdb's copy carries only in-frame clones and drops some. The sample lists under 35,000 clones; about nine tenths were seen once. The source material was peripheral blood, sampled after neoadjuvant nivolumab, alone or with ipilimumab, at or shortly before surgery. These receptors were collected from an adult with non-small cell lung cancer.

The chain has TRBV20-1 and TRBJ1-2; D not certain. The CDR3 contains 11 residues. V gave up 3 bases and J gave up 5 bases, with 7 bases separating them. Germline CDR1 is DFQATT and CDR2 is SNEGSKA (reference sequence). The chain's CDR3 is CSASVSYGYTF. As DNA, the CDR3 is TGCAGTGCTAGTGTCAGTTATGGCTACACCTTC.

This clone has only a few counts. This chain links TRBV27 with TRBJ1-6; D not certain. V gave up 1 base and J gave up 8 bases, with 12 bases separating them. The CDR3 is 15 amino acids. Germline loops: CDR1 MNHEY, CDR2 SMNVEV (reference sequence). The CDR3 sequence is CASSLWAPRDSPLHF. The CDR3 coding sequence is TGTGCCAGCAGTTTATGGGCACCACGGGATTCACCCCTCCACTTT.

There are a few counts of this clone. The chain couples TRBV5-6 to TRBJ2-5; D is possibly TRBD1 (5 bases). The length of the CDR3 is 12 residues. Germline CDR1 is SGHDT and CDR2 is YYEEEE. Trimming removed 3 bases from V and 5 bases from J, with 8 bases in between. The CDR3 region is CASSWGYETQYF. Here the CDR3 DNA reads TGTGCCAGCAGCTGGGGCTATGAGACCCAGTACTTC. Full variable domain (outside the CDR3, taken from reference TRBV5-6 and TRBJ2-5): DAGVTQSPTHLIKTRGQQVTLRCSPKSGHDTVSWYQQALGQGPQFIFQYYEEEERQRGNFPDRFSGHQFPNYSSELNVNALLLGDSALYLCASSWGYETQYFGPGTRLLVL.